These 27 T cell receptor beta chains were all obtained from the same sample, sequenced in a study of T cells in Graves' hyperthyroidism and ophthalmopathy. TCR beta CDR3 regions were amplified from RNA transcripts. First-round RT-PCR of the TCR CDR3 relied on the HTBI primer set. TCRdb re-derived calls from the multiplex PCR reads in MiXCR, one entry per CDR3 protein. The sample holds 300,000 to 450,000 distinct CDR3 sequences, around 14% seen once. Sequencing was performed on blood. The source is a woman aged 18-29 years with Graves' hyperthyroidism that later progressed to Graves' ophthalmopathy.

This clonotype was detected many times. The gene calls are TRBV3-1 and TRBJ2-7; 11 bases map to TRBD2. CDR1 and CDR2 (germline): LGHDT, YNNKEL (reference sequence). V dropped 1 base and J dropped 4; count of bases not matched to a gene: 12. This CDR3 spans 18 amino acids. The DNA for the CDR3 is TGTGCCAGCAGCCAAGGGACTAGCGGGCGCTCAGAAGATTACGAGCAGTACTTC. It yields the protein CASSQGTSGRSEDYEQYF.

At least ten counts were recorded for this clonotype. V and J are TRBV18 and TRBJ2-3; 14 bases line up with TRBD2. The CDR3 is made up of 18 amino acids. With 1 base clipped from V and 3 bases from J, the junction kept 6 bases outside the gene matches. The germline CDR1 and CDR2 sequences are KGHSH and LQKENI. Here the CDR3 reads CASSPRLAGGSVTDTQYF. The CDR3 bases are TGTGCCAGCTCACCACGACTAGCGGGAGGGTCGGTGACAGATACGCAGTATTTT.

This clonotype was recorded at least ten times. The chain uses TRBV2 and TRBJ2-7; 8 bases match TRBD2. There are 15 residues in the CDR3. Germline V gene sequence: CDR1 SNHLY, CDR2 FYNNEI. The V gene end was trimmed by 6 bases and the J gene end by 2 bases; junction bases not matched to a gene: 9. CDR3 sequence: CASRVSGSQTYEQYF. The CDR3 DNA sequence: TGTGCCAGCAGAGTAAGCGGGAGTCAGACCTACGAGCAGTACTTC. The full variable domain, rest sourced from reference TRBV2 and TRBJ2-7, is EPEVTQTPSHQVTQMGQEVILRCVPISNHLYFYWYRQILGQKVEFLVSFYNNEISEKSEIFDDQFSVERPDGSNFTLKIRSTKLEDSAMYFCASRVSGSQTYEQYFGPGTRLTVT.

In its sample, this clonotype was seen many times. The J gene is TRBJ2-1, the V gene TRBV6-1, with TRBD2 matching over 11 bases. This CDR3 region has 15 residues. Losses at the gene ends were 7 bases for V and 0 bases for J; bases not matched to a gene: 2. The germline CDR1 and CDR2 sequences are MNHNS and SASEGT. The chain's CDR3 is CASKLAGASYNEQFF. CDR3 sequence (DNA): TGTGCCAGCAAACTAGCGGGAGCCTCCTACAATGAGCAGTTCTTC.

This clonotype appeared many times. The chain is built from TRBV7-9 and TRBJ1-2, with a tentative D call TRBD1 (5 bases). Per germline, CDR1 SEHNR and CDR2 FQNEAQ (reference sequence). The CDR3 runs 14 residues. Between the trimmed V and J ends, which lost 6 bases and 3 bases, there was a span of 14 bases. CDR3 in DNA: TGTGCCAGCAGACGACAGTCGCCTCACTATGGCTACACCTTC. Translation gives CASRRQSPHYGYTF.

The chain employs TRBV6-1 and TRBJ1-5; no clear D. Trimming stripped 5 bases from V and 5 bases from J, with 13 bases between. CDR3 length equals 14 residues. Germline V CDR1 and CDR2: MNHNS, SASEGT. CDR3 in amino acids: CASSYDGSHQPQHF. As DNA, the CDR3 is TGTGCCAGCAGTTATGATGGGTCGCATCAGCCCCAGCATTTT.

This clonotype was observed a handful of times. The chain recombines TRBV3-1 with TRBJ2-2; D is unclear. Germline assignment: CDR1 LGHDT and CDR2 YNNKEL (reference sequence). Deletions cut 4 bases from V and 7 bases from J, with 25 bases between. The CDR3 is 18 amino acids. In DNA, the CDR3 is TGTGCCAGCAGCCCTAGACGTCTACGAGATTGGGGAATCGGGGAGCTGTTTTTT. Encoded protein: CASSPRRLRDWGIGELFF.

The chain is built from TRBV7-9 and TRBJ2-2, with unresolved D. Trimming took off 5 bases at V and 8 bases at J, with 15 bases between the two ends. Germline CDR1 SEHNR, CDR2 FQNEAQ (reference sequence). This CDR3 comprises 14 residues. CDR3 region: CASSEPRPVGELFF. DNA of the CDR3: TGTGCCAGCAGCGAACCACGCCCCGTTGGGGAGCTGTTTTTT.

This clonotype was picked up many times. This chain joins TRBV20-1 and TRBJ2-1, with TRBD2 matching over 7 bases. CDR3 length: 14 amino acids. J gave up 0 bases and V 5 bases, and 4 bases lay outside the gene matches. Germline V lookup: CDR1 DFQATT, CDR2 SNEGSKA (reference sequence). CDR3 amino acids: CSAQGGSSYNEQFF. The CDR3 DNA follows: TGCAGTGCTCAGGGCGGGAGCTCCTACAATGAGCAGTTCTTC.

This clonotype has a handful of counts. The CDR3: CASSSLGPPNTGELFF. In DNA, the CDR3 is TGTGCCAGCAGCTCCCTGGGGCCCCCGAACACCGGGGAGCTGTTTTTT. The rearrangement joins TRBV5-5 to TRBJ2-2; a weak D match, TRBD1 (5 bases). Trimming removed 3 bases at V and 0 bases at J, with 12 bases between. The CDR3 is 16 amino acids. CDR1 and CDR2 (germline): SGHKS, YYEKEE (reference sequence).

V gene TRBV28 combines with J gene TRBJ2-7; TRBD1 aligns across 11 bases. V lost 6 bases, J lost 4 bases, and 5 bases stayed unmatched. The CDR3 length is 14 residues. From germline, CDR1 is MDHEN and CDR2 SYDVKM. CDR3 amino acids: CASRRDRGTYEQYF. Written as DNA, the CDR3 is TGTGCCAGCAGGCGGGACAGGGGGACTTACGAGCAGTACTTC.

This clonotype appeared many times. The rearrangement uses TRBV29-1 and TRBJ1-1; D uncertain. Germline values: CDR1 SQVTM, CDR2 ANQGSEA. V was trimmed by 6 bases and J by 8 bases, leaving 13 bases between them. This CDR3 is 11 amino acids long. CDR3 sequence (DNA): TGCAGCGTAAGGTCCAAACCCGAAGCTTTCTTT. This codes for CSVRSKPEAFF.

The chain uses TRBV27 and TRBJ1-4; no reliable D call. Trimming cost V 4 bases and J 1 base, with 13 bases left between them. CDR3 size: 16 residues. Per the germline V gene, CDR1 is MNHEY and CDR2 is SMNVEV (reference sequence). DNA of the CDR3: TGTGCCAGCAGTTCCCTTCACCAACTAACTAATGAAAAACTGTTTTTT. The encoded protein is CASSSLHQLTNEKLFF.

This clonotype was seen ten or more times. The chain links TRBV4-2 to TRBJ1-3, with D tentatively TRBD1 (5 bases). Germline V gene sequence: CDR1 LGHNA, CDR2 YNFKEQ. This CDR3 contains 18 residues. V was pared by 0 bases and J by 0 bases, with 15 bases between. CDR3 loop: CASSQDRLSGLSGNTIYF. Here the CDR3 DNA reads TGTGCCAGCAGCCAAGATCGTTTATCGGGGCTCTCTGGAAACACCATATATTTT.

This clonotype was counted at least ten times. J is TRBJ1-2 and V is TRBV2, with a tentative D call TRBD1 (6 bases). Deletions cut 3 bases from V and 4 bases from J, with 12 bases between. This CDR3 contains 14 residues. CDR1 SNHLY and CDR2 FYNNEI come from the germline V gene. Here the CDR3 DNA reads TGTGCCAGCAGTGAGGGGGGGGCGGGCTATGGCTACACCTTC. Encoded protein: CASSEGGAGYGYTF.

V usage is TRBV7-8 and J usage is TRBJ2-3; 9 bases are shared with TRBD2. The germline gives CDR1 SGHVS, CDR2 FQNEAQ. J was trimmed by 5 bases and V by 1 base; bases with no gene match: 10. The CDR3 is 17 amino acids. In DNA, the CDR3 is TGTGCCAGCAGCTTAGGCGGGAGGGGGCTTATGGTAGATACGCAGTATTTT. Protein: CASSLGGRGLMVDTQYF.

This clonotype was counted between two and nine times. As DNA, the CDR3 is TGCGCCAGCAGCACTCGGGACGGCTATAATTCACCCCTCCACTTT. It encodes CASSTRDGYNSPLHF. This sequence joins TRBV5-1 and TRBJ1-6; the D gene is possibly TRBD1 (5 bases). The ends were cut back, 4 bases at V and 3 bases at J, with 11 bases in the middle. The length of the CDR3 is 15 residues. CDR1 and CDR2 (germline): SGHRS, YFSETQ.

This clonotype was detected a few times. CDR3 amino acids: CASRGTMGPYEQYF. The CDR3 nucleotides are TGTGCCAGCAGGGGGACTATGGGGCCGTACGAGCAGTACTTC. The V gene is TRBV6-1, the J gene TRBJ2-7; TRBD2 agrees at 7 bases. The J segment lost 4 bases and the V segment lost 6 bases, leaving 9 bases of the junction unmatched. The CDR3 is 14 amino acids. CDR1 is MNHNS, CDR2 SASEGT, per germline.

To note about this clonotype: A much larger clone differs by one base, so this may be a read error. The CDR3 spells CASSPRRRNTGELSF. The CDR3 nucleotides read TGTGCCAGCAGCCCGAGGAGGAGGAACACCGGGGAGCTGTCTTTT. V is TRBV12-3 or TRBV12-4 and J is TRBJ2-2, with a possible D match to TRBD2 (5 bases). This CDR3 has 15 residues.

This clonotype was detected a few times. V is TRBV12-3 or TRBV12-4 and J is TRBJ1-2, with D perhaps matching TRBD1 (6 bases). The CDR3 extends over 14 amino acids. Trimming left V 5 bases short and J 0 bases short, with 10 bases between. The CDR3 sequence is CASSPRQANYGYTF. CDR3 DNA: TGTGCCAGCAGTCCAAGACAGGCTAACTATGGCTACACCTTC.

The chain employs TRBV2 and TRBJ2-7; 9 bases are a match to TRBD2. With V trimmed by 5 bases and J by 4 bases, 12 bases remained unmatched. In germline, CDR1 is SNHLY, CDR2 FYNNEI. This CDR3 has 16 amino acids. The chain's CDR3 is CASSYSGGRAWYEQYF. CDR3 bases: TGTGCCAGCAGTTACTCCGGCGGGAGGGCCTGGTACGAGCAGTACTTC.

The chain employs TRBV4-3 and TRBJ1-3; no clear D gene. V lost 2 bases and J lost 4, with 12 bases in between. The germline CDR1 and CDR2 sequences are LGHNA and YSLEER. The CDR3 is 15 residues long. CDR3 nucleotide sequence: TGCGCCAGCAGCCAAAGGCATCGCGTGGGAAACACCATATATTTT. This codes for CASSQRHRVGNTIYF.

This clonotype was counted at least ten times. This sequence joins TRBV3-1 and TRBJ1-1; D is ambiguous. The CDR3 is made up of 14 amino acids. Germline-derived CDR1 and CDR2 are LGHDT and YNNKEL (reference sequence). The V and J ends lost 3 bases and 3 bases respectively, with 11 bases between them. The CDR3 reads CASSQAIRDTEAFF. The CDR3 DNA is TGTGCCAGCAGCCAGGCCATAAGGGACACTGAAGCTTTCTTT.

This clonotype was recorded many times. V is TRBV7-9 and J is TRBJ1-1; TRBD1 is a possible D gene (5 bases). The CDR3 contains 14 residues. Germline V CDR1 and CDR2: SEHNR, FQNEAQ (reference sequence). The V end was cut by 7 bases, the J end by 3 bases, with 15 bases between. The CDR3 here is CASINNRGDTEAFF. Written as DNA, the CDR3 is TGTGCCAGCATCAACAACCGGGGGGACACTGAAGCTTTCTTT.

This clonotype was observed many times. The rearrangement joins TRBV20-1 to TRBJ2-2, with D perhaps matching TRBD2 (5 bases). Germline V gives CDR1 DFQATT, CDR2 SNEGSKA (reference sequence). The CDR3 contains 17 residues. V shed 0 bases and J shed 4 bases, with 18 bases lying between them. CDR3 protein: CSARDLGRGMGTGELFF. DNA for the CDR3: TGCAGTGCTAGAGACTTGGGGAGAGGGATGGGCACCGGGGAGCTGTTTTTT.

This clonotype was seen only a few times. The CDR3 coding sequence is TGTGCCAGCAGTTTATGGGGACAGGGGAATCAGCCCCAGCATTTT. Its protein is CASSLWGQGNQPQHF. V gene TRBV28 combines with J gene TRBJ1-5; 10 nucleotides line up with TRBD1. The J segment lost 4 bases and the V segment lost 0 bases, leaving 0 bases of the junction unmatched. This CDR3 contains 15 residues. CDR1 and CDR2 (germline): MDHEN, SYDVKM.

The chain links TRBV6-1 to TRBJ1-1, with D possibly being TRBD1 (5 bases). V gave up 4 bases and J gave up 5 bases, with 11 bases separating them. The CDR3 consists of 13 residues. Germline V gene lookup returns CDR1 MNHNS and CDR2 SASEGT. Here the CDR3 reads CASSGGAWTEAFF. The CDR3 DNA reads TGTGCCAGCAGTGGGGGCGCGTGGACTGAAGCTTTCTTT.